The 14 T cell receptor beta chains reported below all come from one sample, sequenced in a study of early T cells in non-severe SARS-CoV-2 infection. MiXCR, applied by TCRdb to the 5' RACE reads, yields one record per CDR3 protein. The sample yields about 40,000 distinct CDR3 sequences, 20% to 25% seen once. Sequenced here: whole blood, sampled at baseline. The receptors come from an adult who was a healthcare worker with PCR-confirmed SARS-CoV-2 infection or an uninfected control (not recorded which).

The rearrangement uses TRBV6-2 or TRBV6-3 and TRBJ1-1; 8 nucleotides line up with TRBD1. Germline CDR1 is MNHEY and CDR2 is SVGEGT. V shed 6 bases, J shed 1 base, and the junction held 4 bases outside the gene matches. CDR3 size: 14 residues. The CDR3 DNA reads as TGTGCCAGCAGACGGACAGGGTCGAACACTGAAGCTTTCTTT. Translation: CASRRTGSNTEAFF.

This clonotype appeared a few times. The chain couples TRBV3-1 to TRBJ1-1, with D perhaps matching TRBD1 (5 bases). The germline V gene encodes CDR1 LGHDT and CDR2 YNNKEL (reference sequence). The length of the CDR3 is 14 residues. The V end lost 4 bases, the J end lost 4 bases, and 13 bases lay between the germline ends. The CDR3 DNA sequence: TGTGCCAGCAGCCGCCCCGACGGGGGCACTGAAGCTTTCTTT. The encoded protein is CASSRPDGGTEAFF. The variable domain in full, completed from reference TRBV3-1 and TRBJ1-1, reads DTAVSQTPKYLVTQMGNDKSIKCEQNLGHDTMYWYKQDSKKFLKIMFSYNNKELIINETVPNRFSPKSPDKAHLNLHINSLELGDSAVYFCASSRPDGGTEAFFGQGTRLTVV.

The chain couples TRBV7-2 to TRBJ2-3, with D possibly being TRBD2 (6 bases). Germline V lookup: CDR1 SGHTA, CDR2 FQGNSA. The CDR3 sequence is 13 residues long. The V gene lost 5 bases and the J gene lost 3 bases, with 9 bases spanning the gap. CDR3 nucleotides: TGTGCCAGCAGCCAAGGACTAACAGATACGCAGTATTTT. Encoded protein: CASSQGLTDTQYF.

The rearrangement links TRBV6-2 or TRBV6-3 to TRBJ1-4; 9 nucleotides line up with TRBD1. The CDR3 length is 14 residues. Germline V gene sequence: CDR1 MNHEY, CDR2 SVGEGT. V lost 6 bases and J lost 7; bases outside the gene matches: 6. CDR3 sequence reads: CASSVTGGGEKLFF. The CDR3 DNA follows: TGTGCCAGCAGCGTCACAGGGGGCGGTGAAAAACTGTTTTTT.

The J gene is TRBJ2-7, the V gene TRBV5-1; a possible D gene is TRBD2 (6 bases). Trimming cost V 0 bases and J 0 bases, with 10 bases left between them. CDR1 and CDR2 (germline): SGHRS, YFSETQ. This CDR3 comprises 15 residues. CDR3: CASSLVGRSSYEQYF. As DNA, the CDR3 is TGCGCCAGCAGCTTGGTAGGGAGGAGCTCCTACGAGCAGTACTTC.

A few counts support this clonotype. DNA for the CDR3: TGTGCCAGCAGTTACTCGGCGGAGGACCAAGAGACCCAGTACTTC. Protein: CASSYSAEDQETQYF. The chain has TRBV6-6 and TRBJ2-5; maybe TRBD2 (5 bases). The germline gives CDR1 MNHNY, CDR2 SVGAGI (reference sequence). The germline V and J ends were trimmed by 0 bases and 0 bases, with 8 bases remaining between them. The CDR3 is made up of 15 amino acids.

This clonotype was seen a handful of times. This chain joins TRBV7-3 and TRBJ1-2; 8 nucleotides line up with TRBD1. The V gene end was trimmed by 5 bases and the J gene end by 8 bases; junction bases not matched to a gene: 7. CDR3 length equals 13 residues. Germline V gives CDR1 SGHTA, CDR2 FQGTGA. In DNA form, the CDR3 reads TGTGCCAGCAGCCCCCGGACAGGGTTGGGCTACACCTTC. Protein sequence: CASSPRTGLGYTF.

This clonotype has a handful of counts. V and J are TRBV5-1 and TRBJ2-3; 7 nucleotides line up with TRBD2. V trimming: 0 bases; J trimming: 2 bases; junction bases outside the gene matches: 9. CDR3 length: 17 residues. CDR1 is SGHRS and CDR2 is YFSETQ in the germline V gene. Here the CDR3 reads CASSLAETGLPTDTQYF. The DNA of the CDR3 is TGCGCCAGCAGCTTGGCGGAAACGGGACTACCCACAGATACGCAGTATTTT. Combining the CDR3 with reference TRBV5-1 and TRBJ2-3 gives the whole variable domain KAGVTQTPRYLIKTRGQQVTLSCSPISGHRSVSWYQQTPGQGLQFLFEYFSETQRNKGNFPGRFSGRQFSNSRSEMNVSTLELGDSALYLCASSLAETGLPTDTQYFGPGTRLTVL.

This clonotype was counted a few times. V and J are TRBV10-3 and TRBJ2-7, with 7 bases fitting TRBD2. CDR3 length equals 15 residues. CDR1 is ENHRY, CDR2 SYGVKD, per germline. With V trimmed by 10 bases and J by 0 bases, 12 bases remained unmatched. The CDR3 spells CATGRAGSSSYEQYF. Here the CDR3 DNA reads TGTGCCACCGGCAGAGCGGGGTCTAGCTCCTACGAGCAGTACTTC.

This clonotype has just a few counts. The rearrangement uses TRBV4-1 and TRBJ2-7, with TRBD1 as a possible D gene (6 bases). The CDR3 is 14 amino acids. Germline V lookup: CDR1 MGHRA, CDR2 YSYEKL. Between the trimmed V and J ends, which lost 0 bases and 2 bases, there was a span of 8 bases. CDR3 sequence: CASSQENRAYEQYF. As DNA, the CDR3 is TGCGCCAGCAGCCAAGAAAACAGGGCCTACGAGCAGTACTTC.

Ten or more counts support this clonotype. This rearrangement joins TRBV18 to TRBJ2-7; perhaps TRBD1 as D (5 bases). This CDR3 has 14 residues. CDR1 and CDR2 from the germline V gene are KGHSH and LQKENI. V was pared by 2 bases and J by 3 bases, with 11 bases between. CDR3 loop: CASSPRGSYYEQYF. Written as DNA, the CDR3 is TGTGCCAGCTCACCAAGGGGCAGTTACTACGAGCAGTACTTC.

This clonotype was observed a few times. This sequence joins TRBV2 and TRBJ1-1; D ambiguous. With 3 bases removed from V and 5 bases from J, the gap between germline ends came to 13 bases. The CDR3 spans 14 residues. Germline V gene sequence: CDR1 SNHLY, CDR2 FYNNEI. CDR3 DNA sequence: TGTGCCAGCAGTGATGCCAACTCGGTGACTGAAGCTTTCTTT. Translation gives CASSDANSVTEAFF.

This clonotype was recorded a few times. The CDR3 loop is CASSSDSYSNQPQHF. CDR3 in DNA: TGTGCCAGTAGTTCCGACAGTTATAGCAATCAGCCCCAGCATTTT. The chain joins TRBV19 to TRBJ1-5; D might be TRBD1 (5 bases). In germline, CDR1 is LNHDA, CDR2 SQIVND (reference sequence). Trimming shortened V by 5 bases and J by 0 bases, and 11 bases separated the two germline ends. CDR3 length equals 15 residues. The full variable domain, with the rest looked up from reference TRBV19 and TRBJ1-5, is DGGITQSPKYLFRKEGQNVTLSCEQNLNHDAMYWYRQDPGQGLRLIYYSQIVNDFQKGDIAEGYSVSREKKESFPLTVTSAQKNPTAFYLCASSSDSYSNQPQHFGDGTRLSIL.

The V and J genes are TRBV6-2 or TRBV6-3 and TRBJ1-1; no clear D. The CDR3 totals 13 residues. The V end lost 2 bases, the J end lost 2 bases, and 6 bases lay between the germline ends. In germline, CDR1 is MNHEY, CDR2 SVGEGT. The CDR3 bases are TGTGCCAGCAGTTACGGGGATAACACTGAAGCTTTCTTT. Its translation: CASSYGDNTEAFF.